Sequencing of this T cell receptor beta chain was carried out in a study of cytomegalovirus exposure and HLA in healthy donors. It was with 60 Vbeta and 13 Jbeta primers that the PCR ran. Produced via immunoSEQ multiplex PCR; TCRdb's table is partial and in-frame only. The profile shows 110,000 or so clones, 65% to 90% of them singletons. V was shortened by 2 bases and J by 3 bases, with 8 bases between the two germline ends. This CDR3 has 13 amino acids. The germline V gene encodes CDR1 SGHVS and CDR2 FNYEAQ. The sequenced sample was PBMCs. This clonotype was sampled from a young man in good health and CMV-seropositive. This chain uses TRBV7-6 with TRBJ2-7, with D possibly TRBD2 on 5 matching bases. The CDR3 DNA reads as TGTGCCAGCAGCTTATACGGGGTCTACGAGCAGTACTTC. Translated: CASSLYGVYEQYF.